Given below is one T cell receptor beta chain in context. Its antigen is still unknown. One base away there is no much larger clone; base qualities are not given. The library was built by means of PCR. At the Johns Hopkins FTIC core, DNA from the cultured CD4+ T cells underwent TCR sequencing with the Oncomine TCR Beta short-read assay. The QIAamp micro DNA kit was used to extract genomic DNA from the cultured CD4+ T cells. Oncomine TCR Beta libraries from cultured CD4+ T cells were pooled with unique dual indexes and sequenced on an Illumina iSeq 100. As for how the authors treated the data: Non-productive sequences were removed, and CDR3s not starting with C, not ending with F or W, or shorter than 7 amino acids were discarded. The MANAFEST web application identified antigen-specific clonotypes by comparing peptide-stimulated wells against reference wells and other culture wells. For a clone to be called positive, the clone needed an FDR below 0.05, an odds ratio above 5, and a productive frequency above 0.1% in at least two of three replicate wells. Cross-reactive clonotypes were defined as significantly expanded in both SARS-CoV-2 spike wells and at least one common cold coronavirus spike condition. Similarity between CDR3 sequences was evaluated in R version 3.6.1 using Levenshtein distances (stringdist) and unrooted phylogenetic trees (ape). TCRdb reprocessed the public reads (quality trimming at Q25 with fastp, clone calling with MiXCR) and kept in-frame beta chains. Each CDR3 protein appears once, grouped with its most common genes and DNA. TCRdb's processing, not the authors' own work, is the source of the V and J calls. The sample records about 5,500 distinct CDR3 sequences, around 39% of which are singletons. 40% to 45% of the sample belongs to the ten largest clones.

Per the publication, the treatment or condition label means: roughly ten-day PBMC culture with coronavirus spike peptide pools or control peptides (ViraFEST assay). CD4+ T cells from unexposed donors were collected before the COVID-19 pandemic (2011-2018). The study used the ViraFEST assay, which expanded antigen-specific T cells with peptide pools and then identified expanded clonotypes by TCR sequencing. Each well held around 2 million PBMCs cultured in IMDM containing approximately 5.3% human AB serum and approximately 9.4 IU/ml IL-2, with 9 to 10 ug/ml peptide pools added. On days 3 and 7, half of the culture medium was replaced with fresh IL-2-containing medium. After 9 to 10 days of culture, CD4+ T cells were isolated by negative selection using the EasySep CD4+ T cell isolation kit. As cell number allowed, CD4+ T cells from unexposed donors were tested for reactivity to SARS-CoV-2 S and N and to four common cold coronavirus spike pools. PBMCs were separated from whole blood using Ficoll-Paque Plus gradient centrifugation and then either used fresh or cryopreserved at -140C. Triplicate wells were generally used for each culture condition. The leukapheresis product for the unexposed donors was obtained through commercial purchase.

This entry is derived from a study of vaccination and CD4 T cells after COVID-19 (dated by TCRdb to about 2022). Turning to the overall study: In the convalescent cohort there were six males and four females, among whom were two Hispanic individuals, seven Caucasians, two Asians and one multiracial person. Culture stimuli were overlapping spike peptide pools from SARS-CoV-2 and from the common cold coronaviruses HCoV-NL63, HCoV-OC43 and HCoV-229E. An earlier paper using these donors assessed, at the TCR clonotype level, memory CD4+ T cell crossreactivity between SARS-CoV-2 and common cold coronavirus spike proteins. Post-COVID blood samples were collected from convalescent patients a median of around 100 days after diagnosis, with a range of about 30 to 170 days. Control cultures received a CEFX viral epitope pool as the positive control, an HIV-1 Nef peptide pool as the negative control, or no peptide. Post-vaccine blood samples were taken a median of 72 days after the second vaccine dose, with a range of about 12 to 250 days. The spike-specific CD4+ TCR repertoire was compared before and after mRNA vaccination in under 11 COVID-19 convalescent patients and a handful of infection-naive healthy vaccine recipients. Participants received two doses of either the Pfizer-BioNTech BNT162b2 vaccine (n=8) or the Moderna mRNA-1273 vaccine (n=2). Study-level results and caveats: The number of convalescent patients in the study was relatively small, and the study did not examine early timepoints following natural infection. The median count of SARS-CoV-2-reactive clonotypes went up from 20 to 25 after infection to around 38 after vaccination, although the change was not significant. Among the post-vaccine SARS-CoV-2-reactive clones in convalescent patients, a median approximately 90% showed up only after vaccination, which suggests vaccine-specific priming. Of the vaccine-specific clones found in convalescent patients, nearly all (304 of 307) were mono-reactive for SARS-CoV-2 spike instead of being cross-reactive with common cold coronaviruses.

This sequence originates from a human donor in good health. The sample was CD4+ T cells from blood, cultured in vitro.

The CDR3 protein sequence reads: CASRVGTGAYGYTF. At the DNA level, the sequence is TGTGCCAGCAGGGTGGGGACAGGGGCGTATGGCTACACCTTC. The rearrangement combines TRBV5-6 with TRBJ1-2, with 10 central nucleotides matching TRBD1. From the cysteine through the phenylalanine, the CDR3 covers 14 amino acids. Only the CDR3 part of the read is kept: 42 bases, read in frame from the first base. Germline trimming: 5 bases from V, 5 bases from J; junction bases outside gene matches: 6. CDR1 is given as SGHDT and CDR2 as YYEEEE, both from the germline V gene.